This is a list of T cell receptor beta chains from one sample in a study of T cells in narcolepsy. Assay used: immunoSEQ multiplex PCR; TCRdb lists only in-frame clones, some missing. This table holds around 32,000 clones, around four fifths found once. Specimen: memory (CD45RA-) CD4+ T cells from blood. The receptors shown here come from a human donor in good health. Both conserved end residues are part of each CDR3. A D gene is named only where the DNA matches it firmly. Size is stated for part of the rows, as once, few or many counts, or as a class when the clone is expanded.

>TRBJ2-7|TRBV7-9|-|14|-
TGTGCCAGCAGCTGGACCCAGGGCGATAGCGAGCAGTACTTC
CASSWTQGDSEQYF
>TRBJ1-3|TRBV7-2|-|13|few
TGTGCCAGCAGTCGGGACTCTGGAAACACCATATATTTT
CASSRDSGNTIYF
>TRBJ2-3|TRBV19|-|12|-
TGTGCCAGTAGTAGTAGCGAAGATACGCAGTATTTT
CASSSSEDTQYF
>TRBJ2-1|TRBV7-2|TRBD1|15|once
TGTGCCAGCAGACTACCGGGACAGGTAGCAGGTGAGCAGTTCTTC
CASRLPGQVAGEQFF
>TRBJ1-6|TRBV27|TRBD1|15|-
TGTGCCACAGGGGGGGTGAGTTCCTCCAATTCACCCCTCCACTTT
CATGGVSSSNSPLHF
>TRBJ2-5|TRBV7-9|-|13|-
TGTGCCAGCCTTTCTTCCGGGAAAGAGACCCAGTACTTC
CASLSSGKETQYF
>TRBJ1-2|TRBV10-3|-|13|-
TGTGCCATCAGGGGGACCGGAAACTATGGCTACACCTTC
CAIRGTGNYGYTF
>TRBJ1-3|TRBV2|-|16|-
TGTGCCAGCAGGACTATAACCCGGCTCTCTGGAAACACCATATATTTT
CASRTITRLSGNTIYF
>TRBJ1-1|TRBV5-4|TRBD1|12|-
TGTGCCAGCAGCTTTGACAGGGGTGAAGCTTTCTTT
CASSFDRGEAFF
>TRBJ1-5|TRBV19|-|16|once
TGTGCCAGTCTAGGAGGGACCCTTTATAGCAATCAGCCCCAGCATTTT
CASLGGTLYSNQPQHF
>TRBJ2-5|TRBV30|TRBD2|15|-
TGTGCCTGGAGTCGTCTAGCGGGGGCGCAAGAGACCCAGTACTTC
CAWSRLAGAQETQYF
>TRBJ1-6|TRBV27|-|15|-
TGTGCCAGCACCGGGCTCAGCTCCTATAATTCACCCCTCCACTTT
CASTGLSSYNSPLHF
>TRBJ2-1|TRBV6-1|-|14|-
TGTGCCAGCAGTGAAAGTGACGGGTTATATGAGCAGTTCTTC
CASSESDGLYEQFF
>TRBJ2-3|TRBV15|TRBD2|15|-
TGTGCCACCAGCTTGGGCGGGGGGAGCACAGATACGCAGTATTTT
CATSLGGGSTDTQYF
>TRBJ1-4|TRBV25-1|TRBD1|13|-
TGTGCCAGCAGGGGACAGGGAGGGGAAAAACTGTTTTTT
CASRGQGGEKLFF
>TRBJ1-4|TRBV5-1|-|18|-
TGCGCCAGCAGCGTGAGGGGACACAGCGGGGCAACTAATGAAAAACTGTTTTTT
CASSVRGHSGATNEKLFF
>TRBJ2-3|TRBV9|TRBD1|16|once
TGTGCCAGCAGCGTAGGAACGACAGGGGGAACAGATACGCAGTATTTT
CASSVGTTGGTDTQYF
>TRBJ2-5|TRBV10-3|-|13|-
TGTGCCATCAGTGAGTCTGCGTGGGAGACCCAGTACTTC
CAISESAWETQYF
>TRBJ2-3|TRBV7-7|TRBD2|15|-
TGTGCCAGCAGCCCCACGGGGGGAAGCACAGATACGCAGTATTTT
CASSPTGGSTDTQYF
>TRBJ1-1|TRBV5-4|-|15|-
TGTGCCAGCAGCTTGGGGGGGCAGGGCCTCACTGAAGCTTTCTTT
CASSLGGQGLTEAFF
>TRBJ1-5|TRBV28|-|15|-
TGTGCCAGCAGTCCCCCAGGGGTTAGCAATCAGCCCCAGCATTTT
CASSPPGVSNQPQHF
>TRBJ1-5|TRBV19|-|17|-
TGTGCCAGTAGTATAGGCTTCGGGAGGATGGGCAATCAGCCCCAGCATTTT
CASSIGFGRMGNQPQHF
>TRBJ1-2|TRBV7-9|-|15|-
TGTGCCAGCAGCTTGGCCGCATCAGCTAACTATGGCTACACCTTC
CASSLAASANYGYTF
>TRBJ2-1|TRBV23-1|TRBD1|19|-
TGCGCCAGCAGACGGGGACAGAAACTTCACTCTAGCTCCTACAATGAGCAGTTCTTC
CASRRGQKLHSSSYNEQFF
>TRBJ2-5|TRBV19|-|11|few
TGTGCCAGCCGCGGCGAAGAGACCCAGTACTTC
CASRGEETQYF
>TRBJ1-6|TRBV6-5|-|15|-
TGTGCCAGCAAACATCCCTCGTCCTATAATTCACCCCTCCACTTT
CASKHPSSYNSPLHF
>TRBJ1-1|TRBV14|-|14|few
TGTGCCAGCAGCCAAGCGTCCGGGATAGCTGAAGCTTTCTTT
CASSQASGIAEAFF
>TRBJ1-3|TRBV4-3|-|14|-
TGCGCCAGCAGCCAAGGTTGGGGTGGAAACACCATATATTTT
CASSQGWGGNTIYF
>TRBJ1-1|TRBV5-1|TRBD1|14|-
TGCGCCAGCAGCTTTGACAGGGGGTACACTGAAGCTTTCTTT
CASSFDRGYTEAFF
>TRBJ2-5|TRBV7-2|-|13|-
TGTGCCAGCAGCTTAATGGGGGGAGAGACCCAGTACTTC
CASSLMGGETQYF
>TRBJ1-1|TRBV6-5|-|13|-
TGTGCCAGCAGACAGGGAGGGGACACTGAAGCTTTCTTT
CASRQGGDTEAFF
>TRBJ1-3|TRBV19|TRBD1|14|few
TGTGCCAGTAGTATTCGGGGACAGGGAAGCACCATATATTTT
CASSIRGQGSTIYF
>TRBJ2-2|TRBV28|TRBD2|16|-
TGTGCCAGCACTACGACTTCGGGAGGGGACACCGGGGAGCTGTTTTTT
CASTTTSGGDTGELFF
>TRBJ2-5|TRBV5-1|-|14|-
TGCGCCAGCAGCTTGGCCGCAGGGATCGAGACCCAGTACTTC
CASSLAAGIETQYF
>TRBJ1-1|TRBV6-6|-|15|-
TGTGCCAGCAGTCGAGGCGGACAGATGAACACTGAAGCTTTCTTT
CASSRGGQMNTEAFF
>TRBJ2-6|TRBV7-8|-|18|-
TGTGCCAGCAGCGTGATCGCTTACCCACAAAGTCGGGCCAACGTCCTGACTTTC
CASSVIAYPQSRANVLTF
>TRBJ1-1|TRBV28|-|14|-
TGTGCCAGCAGTTATGGGGCACAGAACACTGAAGCTTTCTTT
CASSYGAQNTEAFF
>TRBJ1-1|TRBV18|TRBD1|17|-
TGTGCCAGCTCATTCGTGGACAGGGGTCCCTTGGGCACTGAAGCTTTCTTT
CASSFVDRGPLGTEAFF
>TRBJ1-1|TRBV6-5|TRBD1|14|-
TGTGCCAGCAGTTACGGGACAGGGAACACTGAAGCTTTCTTT
CASSYGTGNTEAFF
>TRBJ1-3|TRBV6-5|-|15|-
TGTGCCAGCATCGCCGACAGGACCTCTGGAAACACCATATATTTT
CASIADRTSGNTIYF
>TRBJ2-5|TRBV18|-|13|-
TGTGCCAGCTCACCACCGGGGGAAGAGACCCAGTACTTC
CASSPPGEETQYF
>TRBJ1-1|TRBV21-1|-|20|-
TGTGCCAGCAGCAAAGGATTCCCGGGCCCCCATTACGGCATGAACACTGAAGCTTTCTTT
CASSKGFPGPHYGMNTEAFF
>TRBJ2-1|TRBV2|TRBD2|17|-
TGTGCCAGCAGTCCGGCTACGGCGGGGGTCTCCTACAATGAGCAGTTCTTC
CASSPATAGVSYNEQFF
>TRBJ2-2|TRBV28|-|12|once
TGTGCCAGCACCGCTGTCCCACGGGAGCTGTTTTTT
CASTAVPRELFF
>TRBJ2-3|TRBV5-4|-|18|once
TGTGCCAGCAGTCCGTCCGGGGCGGGACCCCTTAGCACAGATACGCAGTATTTT
CASSPSGAGPLSTDTQYF
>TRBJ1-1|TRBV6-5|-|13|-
TGTGCCAGCAGTTATTGGGGGCCGGAGGAAGCTTTCTTT
CASSYWGPEEAFF
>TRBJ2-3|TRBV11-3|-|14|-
TGTGCCAGCAGCTTAGGTCCTTCTGCGGATACGCAGTATTTT
CASSLGPSADTQYF
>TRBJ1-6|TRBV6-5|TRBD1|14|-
TGTGCCAGCAGCAACAGGGGGGCGAATTCACCCCTCCACTTT
CASSNRGANSPLHF
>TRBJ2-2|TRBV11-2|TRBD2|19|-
TGTGCCAGCAGCTTAGTGCCTAGCGGGGGGTCCAGTTACACCGGGGAGCTGTTTTTT
CASSLVPSGGSSYTGELFF
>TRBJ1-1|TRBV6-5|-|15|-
TGTGCCAGTAGGAACAGGGACTTCATGAACACTGAAGCTTTCTTT
CASRNRDFMNTEAFF
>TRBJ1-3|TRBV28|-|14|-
TGTGCCAGCAGTTTAAACGGCGCTGGAAACACCATATATTTT
CASSLNGAGNTIYF
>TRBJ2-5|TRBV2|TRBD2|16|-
TGTGCCAGCAGCCCAAGCGGGGGGACTCACGGCGAGACCCAGTACTTC
CASSPSGGTHGETQYF
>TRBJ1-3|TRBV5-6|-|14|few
TGTGCCAGCAGCTTGTGGCAGACTGGAAACACCATATATTTT
CASSLWQTGNTIYF
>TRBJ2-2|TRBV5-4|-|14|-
TGTGCCAGCAGCCGGACAGCAAACACCGGGGAGCTGTTTTTT
CASSRTANTGELFF
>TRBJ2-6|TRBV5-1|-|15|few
TGCGCCAGCAGCTTGGAGTGGGCTGGGGCCAACGTCCTGACTTTC
CASSLEWAGANVLTF
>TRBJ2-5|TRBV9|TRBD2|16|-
TGTGCCAGCAGTTTTGGGGGGGTCGCCCCCCAAGAGACCCAGTACTTC
CASSFGGVAPQETQYF
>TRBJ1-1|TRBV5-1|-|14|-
TGCGCCAGTAAAGCAGAGGCCCTCAACACTGAAGCTTTCTTT
CASKAEALNTEAFF
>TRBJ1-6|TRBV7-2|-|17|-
TGTGCCAGCAGCTCACCACGACAGAGCTCCTATAATTCACCCCTCCACTTT
CASSSPRQSSYNSPLHF
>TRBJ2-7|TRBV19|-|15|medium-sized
TGTGCCAGTAGTATAGGCATTCGGGGAACCTACGAGCAGTACTTC
CASSIGIRGTYEQYF